The clone carrying this T cell receptor beta chain was observed a handful of times. The antigen remains unidentified. The data derive from a study of vaccination and CD4 T cells after COVID-19. An Oncomine TCR Beta short-read assay was used to sequence the DNA from cultured CD4+ T cells. TCRdb re-analysed the PCR reads in MiXCR, keeping a single row per CDR3 protein. The top ten hold 9.5% to 12% of the sample, which has some 15,000 distinct CDR3 sequences, under 80% seen once. Noted treatment: approximately 11-day PBMC culture with coronavirus spike peptide pools or control peptides (ViraFEST assay). Whole-study results and caveats: The researchers studied relatively few convalescent patients and omitted early post-infection timepoints. In convalescent patients, 304 of 307 vaccine-specific clones were mono-reactive for SARS-CoV-2 spike.

This CDR3 comprises 13 residues. Germline CDR1 is LNHDA and CDR2 is SQIVND (reference sequence). Trimming left V 4 bases short and J 6 bases short, with 12 bases between. This chain uses TRBV19 with TRBJ1-1; no definite D call. The origin of this receptor is a human donor who had recovered from COVID-19. The sequenced material came from CD4+ T cells from blood, cultured in vitro. The CDR3 here is CASSRSREAEAFF. The DNA for the CDR3 is TGTGCCAGTAGTAGATCCCGTGAAGCTGAAGCTTTCTTT.